These 2 T cell receptor beta chains were all obtained from the same sample, sequenced in a study of blood T cell repertoires in COVID-19. The method was immunoSEQ multiplex PCR; TCRdb's version includes in-frame clones alone and lacks a portion of them. This sample yields approximately 250,000 clones, of which around 93% are seen a single time; 2.8% belongs to the top ten. The sequenced sample consisted of PBMCs or T cells enriched from blood (not recorded which). All receptors come from a man aged 35-49 years who had been exposed to COVID-19.

This chain connects TRBV29-1 to TRBJ2-2; D is possibly TRBD2 (6 bases). Trimming removed 4 bases from V and 7 bases from J, with 16 bases in between. The CDR3 spans 14 residues. Germline V gene data show CDR1 as SQVTM and CDR2 as ANQGSEA. The CDR3, as DNA: TGCAGCGTTGCACGGCTGCAGGGAGGCGGGGAGCTGTTTTTT. Translation gives CSVARLQGGGELFF.

This chain links TRBV27 with TRBJ2-4, with D unresolved. There are 15 residues in the CDR3. Germline assignment: CDR1 MNHEY and CDR2 SMNVEV (reference sequence). V shed 0 bases and J shed 0 bases, with 6 bases lying between them. The CDR3: CASSLSAGAKNIQYF. The CDR3 region has the DNA TGTGCCAGCAGTTTATCGGCAGGAGCCAAAAACATTCAGTACTTC.